Listed below are T cell receptor beta chains from one sample, sequenced in a study of CD8 T cells in Susac syndrome. TCRdb re-called the immunoSEQ multiplex PCR reads with MiXCR, one entry per CDR3 protein. The sample yields 150,000 to 190,000 distinct CDR3 sequences, around 96% seen once. Sequenced input: CD8+ T cells from PBMCs. These receptors were collected from a human donor with multiple sclerosis. The CDR3 runs from the conserved cysteine through the conserved F or W. D genes are given only for firm matches. Clone size is shown for a subset of rows, as once, few, many or a class of expanded clone.

>NA|TRBJ2-1|TRBV13|TRBD1
TGTGCCTCCGGGCGAGGCAGCAGGGGGCGGCTGGATCCCAATGAGCAGTTCTTC
CASGRGSRGRLDPNEQFF
>NA|TRBJ1-4|TRBV2|NA
TGTGCCAGCAGTGACAGGGTACGGGAAAAACTGTTTTTT
CASSDRVREKLFF
>NA|TRBJ1-5|TRBV12-3/TRBV12-4|NA
TGTGCCAGCAGCCCCGGGGGCTCAAGTAATCAGCCCCAGCATTTT
CASSPGGSSNQPQHF
>NA|TRBJ1-2|TRBV27|NA
TGTGCCAGCAGCCCTAGCCTGGGGGCCGTTAACTATGGCTACACCTTC
CASSPSLGAVNYGYTF
>NA|TRBJ1-1|TRBV27|NA
TGTGCCAGCAAAGTACAGAGACAACACTTTGAAGCTTTCTTT
CASKVQRQHFEAFF
>NA|TRBJ2-7|TRBV20-1|NA
TGCAGTGCTAGAGCCCGGGGTGAATACTACGAGCAGTACTTC
CSARARGEYYEQYF
>NA|TRBJ2-7|TRBV27|TRBD2
TGTGCCAGCCGCCTTGGGGGGGGTCCCGCCTACGAGCAGTACTTC
CASRLGGGPAYEQYF
>NA|TRBJ2-2|TRBV20-1|TRBD2
TGCAGTGCTAGAGATTCACTAGCGGGGATCACCGGGGAGCTGTTTTTT
CSARDSLAGITGELFF
>NA|TRBJ1-3|TRBV12-3/TRBV12-4|NA
TGTGCCAGCAGTCCACTCCCTGGAAACACCATATATTTT
CASSPLPGNTIYF
>once|TRBJ2-7|TRBV27|NA
TGTGCCAGCAGTTTAAGGCTGGCAGACGAGCAGTACTTC
CASSLRLADEQYF
>NA|TRBJ2-5|TRBV29-1|NA
TGCAGCGTTGAAGGGGAACAAGAGACCCAGTACTTC
CSVEGEQETQYF
>NA|TRBJ2-7|TRBV2|NA
TGTGCCAGCAGTGTTCCCGACGAGCAGTACTTC
CASSVPDEQYF
>NA|TRBJ2-3|TRBV2|NA
TGTGCCAGCAATTCGGATGCGCAGGTGATGGGCACAGATACGCAGTATTTT
CASNSDAQVMGTDTQYF
>NA|TRBJ1-1|TRBV29-1|TRBD1
TGCAGCGCCCTAGGGACAGGACCCATGAACACTGAAGCTTTCTTT
CSALGTGPMNTEAFF
>NA|TRBJ1-1|TRBV29-1|NA
TGCAGCGTTCCAGGTAGAGAGGAAGCTTTCTTT
CSVPGREEAFF
>NA|TRBJ2-7|TRBV19|NA
TGTGCCAGTAGTATTTCACAGGGCGGCGAGCAGTACTTC
CASSISQGGEQYF
>NA|TRBJ2-1|TRBV20-1|TRBD2
TGCAGTGCTAGAGATAGGACTAGCGGGGGTAATGAGCAGTTCTTC
CSARDRTSGGNEQFF
>NA|TRBJ1-1|TRBV4-1|NA
TGCGCCAGCAGCCAAGATCTCAGGGGAGTTGAAGCTTTCTTT
CASSQDLRGVEAFF
>NA|TRBJ1-5|TRBV7-9|TRBD1
TGTGCCAGCAGCTCCCGGGACAGGGGGATAGAACAGCCCCAGCATTTT
CASSSRDRGIEQPQHF
>NA|TRBJ2-3|TRBV7-9|TRBD1
TGTGCCAGCAGCTGGGACAGGGGTGTAACAGATACGCAGTATTTT
CASSWDRGVTDTQYF